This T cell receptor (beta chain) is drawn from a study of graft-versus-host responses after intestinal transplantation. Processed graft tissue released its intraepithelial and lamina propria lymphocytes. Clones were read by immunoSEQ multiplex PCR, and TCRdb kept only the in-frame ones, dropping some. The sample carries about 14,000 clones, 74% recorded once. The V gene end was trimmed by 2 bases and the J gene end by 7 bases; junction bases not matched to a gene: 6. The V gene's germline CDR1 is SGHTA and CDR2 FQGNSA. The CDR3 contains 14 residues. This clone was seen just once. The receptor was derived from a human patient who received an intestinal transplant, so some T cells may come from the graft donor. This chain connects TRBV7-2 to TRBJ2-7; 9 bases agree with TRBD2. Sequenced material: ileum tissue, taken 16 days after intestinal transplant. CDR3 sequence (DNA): TGTGCCAGCAGCTTATTAGCGGGGGCAGGGGAGCAGTACTTC. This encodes CASSLLAGAGEQYF.